What follows describes a single T cell receptor beta chain. Its target is unknown. These data belong to a study of T cells expressing NK-cell markers. Background on the study: Among eight sequenced donors, seven carried HCMV seropositivity while one was seronegative. Study-wide results and caveats: Nothing established the HCMV specificity of expanded NKG2C+ T cell clones.

TCRdb reworked the 5' RACE reads into one entry per CDR3 protein, no DNA. The table counts some 410,000 distinct CDR3 sequences; 7.3% lies in the top ten. The CDR3 loop spans 16 amino acids. The V and J genes are TRBV12-3 or TRBV12-4 and TRBJ2-3; TCRdb calls TRBD2, which cannot be checked without DNA. The sequence was obtained from a woman between 18 and 69 years old in good health. The sequencing sample was made of blood T cells: a sorted CD56 or NKG2C T cell subset, CD4+ or CD8+ T cells, or bulk PBMC T cells (not recorded which). This CDR3 is CASSLGLAGGTDTQYF.